This T cell receptor beta chain was identified in a study of blood T cell dynamics during melanoma immunotherapy. The method was immunoSEQ multiplex PCR; TCRdb's version includes in-frame clones alone and lacks a portion of them. The sample has 12,000 or so clones; more than 75% are singletons. The sample holds one count of this clone. Specified time point: week 3, after first cycle of checkpoint inhibitor. Sampling occurred pretreatment (T0) and at week 3 (W3), after cycle one of checkpoint blockade. Response was assessed by RECIST 1.1 at 12 weeks, except two rapid progressors. CDR3 length equals 15 residues. Germline V gives CDR1 SGHRS, CDR2 YFSETQ. After removal of 1 base from V and 4 bases from J, the junction contained 3 bases not matched to a gene.

This specimen was blood, taken from a patient treated with checkpoint blockade. This sequence was found in a human donor with melanoma. The chain combines TRBV5-1 with TRBJ2-2; 8 bases fit TRBD2. The CDR3 DNA reads TGCGCCAGCAGCTTGCGGGAGGGGTCCACCGGGGAGCTGTTTTTT. Its translation is CASSLREGSTGELFF.